The sequence of this TCR beta chain was determined in a study of T cell responses to AZD1222 COVID-19 vaccine. Study-wide findings and caveats: Just a handful of AZD1222 recipients tested seropositive at baseline. Reportedly, nearly half the spike-specific TCRs target unmutated variant regions. Scientists sampled the repertoires only once the peak T cell response had passed. CD4 TCRs linked to vaccination spanned spike, dominating at 160-218 and 743-854.

About this clone: What it binds is not known.

TCRdb's copy holds only in-frame clones and misses some; the assay was immunoSEQ multiplex PCR. The table has 80,000 to 100,000 clones, 85% to 95% seen once. CDR3 length: 13 amino acids. V lost 7 bases to trimming and J lost 1 base; unmatched junction nucleotides: 4. The V gene's germline CDR1 is MNHEY and CDR2 SMNVEV (reference sequence). The chain uses TRBV27 and TRBJ2-7, with 7 bases fitting TRBD2. The receptor was derived from an adult who received the AZD1222 COVID-19 vaccine. The material sequenced was peripheral blood, taken 28 days after the second AZD1222 dose. The CDR3 nucleotides read TGTGCCAGCACGGGCGGGGGTTCCTACGAGCAGTACTTC. Translation gives CASTGGGSYEQYF.